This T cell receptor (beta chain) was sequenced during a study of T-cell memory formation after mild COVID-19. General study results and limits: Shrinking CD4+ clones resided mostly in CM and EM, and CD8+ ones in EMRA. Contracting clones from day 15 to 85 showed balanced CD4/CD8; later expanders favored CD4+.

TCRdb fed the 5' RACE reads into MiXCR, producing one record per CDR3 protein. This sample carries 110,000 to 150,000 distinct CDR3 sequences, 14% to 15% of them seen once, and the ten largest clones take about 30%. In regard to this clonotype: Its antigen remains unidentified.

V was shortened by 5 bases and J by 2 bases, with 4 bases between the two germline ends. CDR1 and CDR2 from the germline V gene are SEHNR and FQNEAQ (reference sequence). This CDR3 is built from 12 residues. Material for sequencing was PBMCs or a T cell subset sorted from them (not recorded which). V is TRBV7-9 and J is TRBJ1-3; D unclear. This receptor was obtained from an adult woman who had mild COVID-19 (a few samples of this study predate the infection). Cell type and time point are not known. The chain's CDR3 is CASSGAGNTIYF. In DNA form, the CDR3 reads TGTGCCAGCAGCGGAGCTGGAAACACCATATATTTT.